This T cell receptor (beta chain) was recovered during a study of T cell responses to AZD1222 COVID-19 vaccine. Germline assignment: CDR1 SGHTA and CDR2 FQGNSA. V was clipped by 8 bases and J by 5 bases, with 12 bases between them. The CDR3 runs 12 residues. Method: immunoSEQ multiplex PCR; TCRdb's copy keeps in-frame clones and lacks some. The sample consists of about 150,000 clones, around 90% of them appearing once. Findings of the study overall: The repertoires were collected only after the peak T cell response. Recipients of AZD1222 seropositive at baseline numbered only 5 or 6.

A word on this clone: As yet, its antigen is unknown.

Here the sequenced sample was peripheral blood, taken 28 days after the second AZD1222 dose. This receptor was obtained from an adult who received the AZD1222 COVID-19 vaccine. This chain links TRBV7-2 with TRBJ2-5, with D possibly being TRBD2 (6 bases). The CDR3 nucleotides read TGTGCCAGCTCTGGTGGGGGGGAGACCCAGTACTTC. Protein: CASSGGGETQYF.